The 14 T cell receptor beta chains given below trace back to one sample, sequenced in a study of regulatory T cells in long-lasting Graves disease. Time point denoted: persistent/refractory GD, antithyroid drugs over 5 years with positive TRAb. Scientists built the TCR library using RNA that was extracted from PBMCs. According to the study, TCR beta libraries were built with iRepertoire HTBI primers and CDR3-region Arm-PCR. MiXCR, applied by TCRdb to the multiplex PCR reads, yields one record per CDR3 protein. Here the sample spans about 420,000 distinct CDR3 sequences, less than 25% being singletons. The sequencing here drew on peripheral blood mononuclear cells (PBMCs), taken when the disease was refractory, from a patient treated with antithyroid drugs. Receptor source: a female donor with Graves disease.

At least ten counts were recorded for this clonotype. The chain employs TRBV29-1 and TRBJ1-2; D uncertain. The V end lost 2 bases, the J end lost 2 bases, and 6 bases lay between the germline ends. This CDR3 region has 12 residues. Germline-derived CDR1 and CDR2 are SQVTM and ANQGSEA. This CDR3 reads CSVEMGNYGYTF. The CDR3 bases are TGCAGCGTTGAAATGGGAAACTATGGCTACACCTTC.

This clonotype was recorded many times. Written as DNA, the CDR3 is TGCAGCGTTGGGGTAGGGAGCTATGGCTACACCTTC. Its protein is CSVGVGSYGYTF. The V and J genes are TRBV29-1 and TRBJ1-2; unclear D gene. Germline lookup yields CDR1 SQVTM and CDR2 ANQGSEA. V was cut by 4 bases and J by 4 bases, with 10 bases left in between. The CDR3 runs 12 residues.

This clonotype turned up a few times. V and J are TRBV24-1 and TRBJ1-1; unclear D gene. CDR1 KGHDR and CDR2 SFDVKD come from the germline V gene. CDR3 size: 13 residues. V lost 4 bases and J 4 bases, leaving 9 bases between the germline ends. The CDR3: CATSEGRTTEAFF. The CDR3 nucleotides are TGTGCCACCAGTGAGGGGAGGACCACTGAAGCTTTCTTT.

The V and J genes are TRBV29-1 and TRBJ2-5; TRBD2 aligns across 10 bases. Germline assignment: CDR1 SQVTM and CDR2 ANQGSEA. Trimming at V came to 0 bases and at J to 5 bases, leaving 6 bases not matched to a gene. The CDR3 is 15 residues long. As DNA, the CDR3 is TGCAGCGTTGAAGAAATAGCGGGAGGCCGGGAGACCCAGTACTTC. Its translation is CSVEEIAGGRETQYF.

The rearrangement links TRBV10-3 to TRBJ2-6; 7 nucleotides align to TRBD2. The trim removed 10 bases at V and 4 bases at J, leaving 19 bases unmatched. Per germline, CDR1 ENHRY and CDR2 SYGVKD. CDR3 length: 18 amino acids. CDR3 nucleotides: TGTGCCAGCCGACGCGGAGCGGGATGGATAGCCGGGGCCAACGTCCTGACTTTC. Amino acids: CASRRGAGWIAGANVLTF.

This clonotype was counted only a few times. The gene calls are TRBV20-1 and TRBJ2-7; 12 bases are a match to TRBD2. V was clipped by 6 bases and J by 5 bases; unmatched bases: 8. The CDR3 runs to 14 residues. The germline V gene has CDR1 DFQATT and CDR2 SNEGSKA (reference sequence). CDR3 DNA sequence: TGCAGTGCAGAAGGACTAGCGGGATCCCACGAGCAGTACTTC. It is translated as CSAEGLAGSHEQYF.

The chain carries TRBV27 and TRBJ1-1; weak D call: TRBD1 (6 bases). This CDR3 region has 14 residues. Germline assignment: CDR1 MNHEY and CDR2 SMNVEV (reference sequence). V dropped 3 bases and J dropped 11 bases, with 19 bases sitting between them. CDR3 nucleotides: TGTGCCAGCAGTTTCATTCAACAGGGTGCGGAGGCTTTCTTT. This encodes CASSFIQQGAEAFF.

Here the CDR3 DNA reads TGCAGCGTTGGTTGGCTAGCGGGAGGTGTACTCTACAATGAGCAGTTCTTC. It is translated as CSVGWLAGGVLYNEQFF. This chain uses TRBV29-1 with TRBJ2-1, with 11 bases lining up with TRBD2. The CDR3 has 17 residues. Germline lookup yields CDR1 SQVTM and CDR2 ANQGSEA. J gave up 3 bases and V 4 bases, and 11 bases lay outside the gene matches.

Many counts were recorded for this clonotype. This sequence joins TRBV2 and TRBJ1-4; the D gene is possibly TRBD1 (5 bases). The V gene lost 4 bases and the J gene lost 8 bases, with 14 bases spanning the gap. This CDR3 region has 14 residues. CDR1 SNHLY and CDR2 FYNNEI come from the germline V gene. The CDR3 is CASSGGLEGEKLFF. The DNA of the CDR3 is TGTGCCAGCAGTGGGGGACTTGAAGGGGAAAAACTGTTTTTT. Based on the CDR3 plus reference TRBV2 and TRBJ1-4, the full variable domain is EPEVTQTPSHQVTQMGQEVILRCVPISNHLYFYWYRQILGQKVEFLVSFYNNEISEKSEIFDDQFSVERPDGSNFTLKIRSTKLEDSAMYFCASSGGLEGEKLFFGSGTQLSVL.

The chain carries TRBV19 and TRBJ1-1, with D perhaps TRBD1 (5 bases). This CDR3 is 14 amino acids long. Germline V gene sequence: CDR1 LNHDA, CDR2 SQIVND (reference sequence). Trimming stripped 5 bases from V and 6 bases from J, with 16 bases between. The CDR3 DNA follows: TGTGCCAGTAGTTTTCCAGGGTCGACCCCTGAAGCTTTCTTT. Amino acids: CASSFPGSTPEAFF.

The table lists this clonotype with many counts. The V call is TRBV28, the J call TRBJ1-1; D perhaps matches TRBD1 (6 bases). In germline, CDR1 is MDHEN, CDR2 SYDVKM. This CDR3 contains 16 residues. V was trimmed by 1 base and J by 6 bases, leaving 18 bases between them. CDR3 sequence: CASSLSSGQSRSEAFF. CDR3 nucleotide sequence: TGTGCCAGCAGTTTATCCTCCGGACAGAGTCGATCTGAAGCTTTCTTT.

The sample holds many counts of this clonotype. V usage is TRBV12-3 or TRBV12-4 and J usage is TRBJ1-1, with D perhaps matching TRBD1 (6 bases). CDR3 length equals 14 residues. The germline V and J ends were trimmed by 5 bases and 0 bases, with 10 bases remaining between them. The CDR3 sequence is CASSHGQMNTEAFF. The CDR3 DNA follows: TGTGCCAGCAGTCATGGACAGATGAACACTGAAGCTTTCTTT.

This clonotype has at least ten counts. The CDR3: CASGLVRGHQSSYEQYF. In DNA form, the CDR3 reads TGTGCTAGTGGTTTGGTACGAGGACATCAGAGCTCCTACGAGCAGTACTTC. The V call is TRBV12-5, the J call TRBJ2-7, with a possible D match to TRBD1 (5 bases). V was cut by 0 bases and J by 0 bases, with 15 bases left in between. CDR3 size: 17 residues. The germline V gene encodes CDR1 LGHNT and CDR2 FRNRAP.

This clonotype was counted a single time. A read error may produce the germline difference seen at one junction end. The chain combines TRBV2 with TRBJ1-3; D unresolved. CDR1 is SNHLY, CDR2 FYNNEI, per germline. The CDR3 sequence is 15 residues long. CDR3 amino acids: CASGEYRNSGNTIYF. Here the CDR3 DNA reads TGTGCCAGCGGTGAATATAGAAACTCTGGAAACACCATATATTTT.